Presented here are 3 T cell receptor beta chains from one specimen sequenced in a study of liver allograft versus peripheral blood T cells. Study at large: T cell receptor repertoires in transplanted livers were compared with those in recipients' peripheral blood.

TCRdb passed the reads through MiXCR, listing each CDR3 protein once. The sample has 2,700 or so distinct CDR3 sequences, approximately 20% seen once. The receptors come from a human patient who had a liver transplant. Some T cells may arise from the graft donor.

The genes are TRBV12-3 or TRBV12-4 and TRBJ1-1, with D possibly TRBD1 on 6 matching bases. V was trimmed by 5 bases and J by 5 bases, leaving 15 bases between them. CDR3 size: 14 residues. The CDR3 region has the DNA TGTGCCAGCAGTATAGGGAAAGGGGGAACTGAAGCTTTCTTT. Its translation is CASSIGKGGTEAFF.

V gene TRBV24-1 combines with J gene TRBJ2-2, with D unclear. This CDR3 region has 15 residues. Trimming cost V 6 bases and J 8 bases, with 18 bases left between them. CDR1 KGHDR and CDR2 SFDVKD come from the germline V gene. The CDR3 here is CATSTINKNKGELFF. As DNA, the CDR3 is TGTGCCACCAGTACCATCAACAAAAACAAAGGGGAGCTGTTTTTT.

By proportion, this clonotype is medium-sized (0.01 to 0.1%). V gene TRBV6-5 combines with J gene TRBJ1-1; D might be TRBD1 (6 bases). The CDR3 sequence is 13 residues long. In germline, CDR1 is MNHEY, CDR2 SVGAGI. V lost 5 bases, J lost 5 bases, and 12 bases lay in between. Here the CDR3 reads CASSPNRGTEAFF. CDR3 bases: TGTGCCAGCAGTCCCAATAGGGGGACTGAAGCTTTCTTT.